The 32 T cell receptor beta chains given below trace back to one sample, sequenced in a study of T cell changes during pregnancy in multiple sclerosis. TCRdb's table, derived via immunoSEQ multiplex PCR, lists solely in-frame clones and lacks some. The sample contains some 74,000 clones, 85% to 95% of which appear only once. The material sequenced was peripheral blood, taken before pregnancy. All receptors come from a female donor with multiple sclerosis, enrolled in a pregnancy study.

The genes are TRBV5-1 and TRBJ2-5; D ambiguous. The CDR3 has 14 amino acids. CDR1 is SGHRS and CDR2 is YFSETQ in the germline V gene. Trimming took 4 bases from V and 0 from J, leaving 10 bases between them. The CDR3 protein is CASSRIIDQETQYF. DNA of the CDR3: TGCGCCAGCAGCCGAATAATAGACCAAGAGACCCAGTACTTC.

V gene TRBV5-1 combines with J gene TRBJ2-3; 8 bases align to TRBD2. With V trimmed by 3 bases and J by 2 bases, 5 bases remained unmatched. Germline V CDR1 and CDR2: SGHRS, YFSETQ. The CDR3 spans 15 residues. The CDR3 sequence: CASSSGLADTDTQYF. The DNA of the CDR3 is TGCGCCAGCAGCTCCGGACTAGCAGACACAGATACGCAGTATTTT.

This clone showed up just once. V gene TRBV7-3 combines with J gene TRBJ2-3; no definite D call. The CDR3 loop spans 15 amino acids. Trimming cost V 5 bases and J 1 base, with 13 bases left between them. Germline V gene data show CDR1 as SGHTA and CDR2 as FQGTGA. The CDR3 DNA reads TGTGCCAGCAGCCATGACACTTTCGGCACAGATACGCAGTATTTT. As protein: CASSHDTFGTDTQYF. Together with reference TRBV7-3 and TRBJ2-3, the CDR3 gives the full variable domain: GAGVSQTPSNKVTEKGKYVELRCDPISGHTALYWYRQSLGQGPEFLIYFQGTGAADDSGLPNDRFFAVRPEGSVSTLKIQRTERGDSAVYLCASSHDTFGTDTQYFGPGTRLTVL.

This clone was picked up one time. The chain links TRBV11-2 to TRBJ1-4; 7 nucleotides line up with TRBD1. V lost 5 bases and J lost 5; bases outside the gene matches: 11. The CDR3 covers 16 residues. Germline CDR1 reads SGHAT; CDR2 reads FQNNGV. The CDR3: CASSAGWDSLNEKLFF. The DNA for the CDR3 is TGTGCCAGCAGCGCTGGGTGGGACAGCTTAAATGAAAAACTGTTTTTT.

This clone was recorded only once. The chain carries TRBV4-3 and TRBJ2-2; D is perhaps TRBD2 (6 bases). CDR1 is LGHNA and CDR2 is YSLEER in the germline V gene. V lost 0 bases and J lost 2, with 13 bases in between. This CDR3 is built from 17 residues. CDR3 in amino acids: CASSQEDAGTNTGELFF. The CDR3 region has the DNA TGCGCCAGCAGCCAAGAGGACGCGGGAACTAACACCGGGGAGCTGTTTTTT.

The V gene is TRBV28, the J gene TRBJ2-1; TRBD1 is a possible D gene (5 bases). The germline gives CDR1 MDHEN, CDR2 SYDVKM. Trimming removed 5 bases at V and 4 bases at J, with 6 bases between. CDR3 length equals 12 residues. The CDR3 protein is CASSHRYNEQFF. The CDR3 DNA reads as TGTGCCAGCAGTCACAGGTACAATGAGCAGTTCTTC.

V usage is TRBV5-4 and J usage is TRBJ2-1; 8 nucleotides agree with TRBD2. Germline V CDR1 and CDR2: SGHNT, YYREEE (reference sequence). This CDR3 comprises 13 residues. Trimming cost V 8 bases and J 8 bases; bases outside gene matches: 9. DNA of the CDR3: TGTGCCAGGAGGGGACTAGTAGCCGATGAGCAGTTCTTC. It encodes CARRGLVADEQFF.

CDR3 nucleotides: TGTGCCAGCAGCTTATTCGGGGCCCCTGGGACAGGTTACGAGCAGTACTTC. Its translation: CASSLFGAPGTGYEQYF. V is TRBV7-9 and J is TRBJ2-7; 8 bases are a match to TRBD1. The V gene end was trimmed by 2 bases and the J gene end by 4 bases; junction bases not matched to a gene: 13. The CDR3 is 17 amino acids. CDR1 is SEHNR, CDR2 FQNEAQ, per germline (reference sequence).

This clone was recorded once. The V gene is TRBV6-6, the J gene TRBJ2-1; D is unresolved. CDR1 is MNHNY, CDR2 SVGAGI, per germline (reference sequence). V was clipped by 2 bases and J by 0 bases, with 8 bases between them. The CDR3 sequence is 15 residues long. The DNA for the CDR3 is TGTGCCAGCAGTTACAGTTTTAGCTCCTACAATGAGCAGTTCTTC. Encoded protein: CASSYSFSSYNEQFF.

The CDR3 sequence: CASSQVRDRGPAFF. The CDR3 DNA is TGCGCCAGCAGCCAAGTTCGGGACAGGGGGCCAGCTTTCTTT. The rearrangement joins TRBV4-3 to TRBJ1-1; 12 nucleotides match TRBD1. V lost 1 base, J lost 10 bases, and 4 bases stayed unmatched. The V gene's germline CDR1 is LGHNA and CDR2 YSLEER. This CDR3 contains 14 residues.

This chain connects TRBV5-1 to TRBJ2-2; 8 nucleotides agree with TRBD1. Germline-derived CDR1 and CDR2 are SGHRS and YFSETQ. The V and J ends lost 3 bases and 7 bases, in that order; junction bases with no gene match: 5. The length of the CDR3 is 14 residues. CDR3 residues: CASSSQGGHGELFF. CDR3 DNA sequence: TGCGCCAGCAGCTCACAGGGGGGTCACGGGGAGCTGTTTTTT.

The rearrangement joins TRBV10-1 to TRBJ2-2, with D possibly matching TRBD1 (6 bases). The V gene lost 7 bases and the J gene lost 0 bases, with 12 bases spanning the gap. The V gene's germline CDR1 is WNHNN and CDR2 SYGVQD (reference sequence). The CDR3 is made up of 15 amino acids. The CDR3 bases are TGCGCCAGCATTCGGGACAACTCGAACACCGGGGAGCTGTTTTTT. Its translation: CASIRDNSNTGELFF.

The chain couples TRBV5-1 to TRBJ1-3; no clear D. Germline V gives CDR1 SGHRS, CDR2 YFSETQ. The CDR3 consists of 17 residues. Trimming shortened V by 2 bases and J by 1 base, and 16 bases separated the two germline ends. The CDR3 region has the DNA TGCGCCAGCAGCTTCATAGGAGGTTCAGGATCTGGAAACACCATATATTTT. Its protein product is CASSFIGGSGSGNTIYF.

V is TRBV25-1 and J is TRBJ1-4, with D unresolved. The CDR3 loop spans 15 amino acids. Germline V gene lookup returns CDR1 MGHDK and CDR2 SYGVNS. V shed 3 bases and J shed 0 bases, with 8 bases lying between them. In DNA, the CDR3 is TGTGCCAGCAGTGACACAAACGCAACTAATGAAAAACTGTTTTTT. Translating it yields CASSDTNATNEKLFF.

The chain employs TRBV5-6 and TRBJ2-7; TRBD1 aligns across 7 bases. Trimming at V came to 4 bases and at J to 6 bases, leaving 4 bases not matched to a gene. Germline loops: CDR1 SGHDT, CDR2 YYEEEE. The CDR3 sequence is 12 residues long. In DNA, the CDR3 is TGTGCCAGCAGCCAGGGACAGACCGAGCAGTACTTC. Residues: CASSQGQTEQYF.

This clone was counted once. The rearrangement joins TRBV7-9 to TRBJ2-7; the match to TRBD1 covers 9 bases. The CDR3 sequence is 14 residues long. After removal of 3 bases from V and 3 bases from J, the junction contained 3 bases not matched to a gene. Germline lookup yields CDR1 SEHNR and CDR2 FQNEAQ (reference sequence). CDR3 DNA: TGTGCCAGCAGCTTGGGACAGGGACTCTACGAGCAGTACTTC. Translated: CASSLGQGLYEQYF.

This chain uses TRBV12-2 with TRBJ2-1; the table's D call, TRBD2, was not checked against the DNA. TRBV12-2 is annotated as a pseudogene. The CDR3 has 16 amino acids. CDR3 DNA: TGTGCAAGTCGCTTAGCGCGGACTAGCGGGACCGATGAGCAGTTCTTC. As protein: CASRLARTSGTDEQFF.

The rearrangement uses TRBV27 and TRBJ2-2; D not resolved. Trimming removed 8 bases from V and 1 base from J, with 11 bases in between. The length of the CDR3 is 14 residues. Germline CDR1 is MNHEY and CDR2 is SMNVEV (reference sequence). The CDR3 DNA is TGTGCCAGCTCTTCACTGAGGAACACCGGGGAGCTGTTTTTT. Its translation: CASSSLRNTGELFF.

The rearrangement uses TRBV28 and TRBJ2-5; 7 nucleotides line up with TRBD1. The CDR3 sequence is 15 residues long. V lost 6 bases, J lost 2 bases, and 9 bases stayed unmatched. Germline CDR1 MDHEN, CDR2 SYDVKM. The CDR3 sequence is CASSLRDRRQETQYF. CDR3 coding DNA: TGTGCCAGCAGCTTAAGGGACAGAAGACAAGAGACCCAGTACTTC. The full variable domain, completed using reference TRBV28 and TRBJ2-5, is DVKVTQSSRYLVKRTGEKVFLECVQDMDHENMFWYRQDPGLGLRLIYFSYDVKMKEKGDIPEGYSVSREKKERFSLILESASTNQTSMYLCASSLRDRRQETQYFGPGTRLLVL.

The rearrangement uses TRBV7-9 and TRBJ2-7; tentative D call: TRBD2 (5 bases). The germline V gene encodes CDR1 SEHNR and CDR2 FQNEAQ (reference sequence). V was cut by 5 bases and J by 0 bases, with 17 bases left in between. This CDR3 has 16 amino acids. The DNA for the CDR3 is TGTGCCAGCAGCCCCACCCCGACCGGGGTCTCCTACGAGCAGTACTTC. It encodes CASSPTPTGVSYEQYF.

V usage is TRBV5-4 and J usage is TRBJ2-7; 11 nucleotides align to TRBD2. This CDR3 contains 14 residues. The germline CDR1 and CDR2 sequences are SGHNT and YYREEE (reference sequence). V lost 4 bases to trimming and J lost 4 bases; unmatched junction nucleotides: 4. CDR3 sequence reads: CASSTGTSGYEQYF. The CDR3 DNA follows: TGTGCCAGCAGCACCGGGACTAGCGGTTACGAGCAGTACTTC.

CDR3 region: CASSLSGVRNQPQHF. CDR3 nucleotides: TGTGCCAGCAGTTTATCCGGGGTTCGCAATCAGCCCCAGCATTTT. This chain uses TRBV28 with TRBJ1-5; no firm D call. This CDR3 region has 15 residues. Germline V CDR1 and CDR2: MDHEN, SYDVKM. V lost 1 base, J lost 2 bases, and 9 bases lay in between.

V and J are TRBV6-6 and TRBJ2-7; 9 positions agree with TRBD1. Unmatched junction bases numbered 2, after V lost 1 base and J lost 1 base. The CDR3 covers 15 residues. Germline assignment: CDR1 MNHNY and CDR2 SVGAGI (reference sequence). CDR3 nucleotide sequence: TGTGCCAGCAGTTACTTGGACAGGGGATCCTACGAGCAGTACTTC. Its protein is CASSYLDRGSYEQYF.

CDR3 DNA sequence: TGTGCCAGCAGCTTAAGCCGTCCCAATGAGCAGTTCTTC. It specifies CASSLSRPNEQFF. This chain links TRBV7-2 with TRBJ2-1, with D uncertain. This CDR3 spans 13 amino acids. The V end was cut by 2 bases, the J end by 6 bases, with 8 bases between. Germline V CDR1 and CDR2: SGHTA, FQGNSA.

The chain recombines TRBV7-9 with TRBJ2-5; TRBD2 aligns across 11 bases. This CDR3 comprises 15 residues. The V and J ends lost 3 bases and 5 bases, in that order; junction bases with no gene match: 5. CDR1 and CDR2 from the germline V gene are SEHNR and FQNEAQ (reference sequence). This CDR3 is CASSFTSGSRETQYF. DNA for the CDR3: TGTGCCAGCAGCTTTACTAGCGGGAGTAGGGAGACCCAGTACTTC.

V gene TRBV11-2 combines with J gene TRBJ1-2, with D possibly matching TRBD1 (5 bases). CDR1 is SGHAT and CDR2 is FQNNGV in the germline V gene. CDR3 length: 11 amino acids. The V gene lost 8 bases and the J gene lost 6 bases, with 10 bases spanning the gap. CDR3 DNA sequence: TGTGCCAGCGGAAAAGGGGATGGCTACACCTTC. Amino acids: CASGKGDGYTF.

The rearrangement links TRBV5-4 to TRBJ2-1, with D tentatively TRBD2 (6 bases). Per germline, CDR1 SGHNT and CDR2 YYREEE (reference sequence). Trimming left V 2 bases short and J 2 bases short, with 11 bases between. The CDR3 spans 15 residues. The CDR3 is CASSLTGAPYNEQFF. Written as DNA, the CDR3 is TGTGCCAGCAGCTTAACGGGAGCCCCCTACAATGAGCAGTTCTTC.

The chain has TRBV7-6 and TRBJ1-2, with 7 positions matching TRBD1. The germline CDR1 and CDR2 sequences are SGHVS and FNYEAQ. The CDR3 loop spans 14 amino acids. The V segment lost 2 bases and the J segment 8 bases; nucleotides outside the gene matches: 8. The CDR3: CASSLPGQVGGYTF. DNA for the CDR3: TGTGCCAGCAGCTTACCCGGACAGGTCGGGGGCTACACCTTC. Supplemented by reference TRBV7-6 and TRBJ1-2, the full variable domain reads GAGVSQSPRYKVTKRGQDVALRCDPISGHVSLYWYRQALGQGPEFLTYFNYEAQQDKSGLPNDRFSAERPEGSISTLTIQRTEQRDSAMYRCASSLPGQVGGYTFGSGTRLTVV.

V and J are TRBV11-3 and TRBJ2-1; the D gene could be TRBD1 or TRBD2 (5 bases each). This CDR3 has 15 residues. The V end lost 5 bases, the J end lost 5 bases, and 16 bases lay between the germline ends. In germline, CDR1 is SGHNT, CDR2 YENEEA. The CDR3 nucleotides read TGTGCCAGCAGCCTAGGGGTCGGACTCCACAATGAGCAGTTCTTC. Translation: CASSLGVGLHNEQFF. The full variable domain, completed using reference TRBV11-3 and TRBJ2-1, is EAGVVQSPRYKIIEKKQPVAFWCNPISGHNTLYWYLQNLGQGPELLIRYENEEAVDDSQLPKDRFSAERLKGVDSTLKIQPAELGDSAVYLCASSLGVGLHNEQFFGPGTRLTVL.

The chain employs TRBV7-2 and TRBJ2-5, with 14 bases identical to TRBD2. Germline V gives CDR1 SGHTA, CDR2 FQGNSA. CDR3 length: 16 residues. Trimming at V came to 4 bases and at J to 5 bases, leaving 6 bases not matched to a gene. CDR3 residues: CASSWAGTSGSETQYF. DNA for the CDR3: TGTGCCAGCAGCTGGGCCGGGACTAGCGGGAGTGAGACCCAGTACTTC. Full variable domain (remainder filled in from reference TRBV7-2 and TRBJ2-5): GAGVSQSPSNKVTEKGKDVELRCDPISGHTALYWYRQSLGQGLEFLIYFQGNSAPDKSGLPSDRFSAERTGGSVSTLTIQRTQQEDSAVYLCASSWAGTSGSETQYFGPGTRLLVL.

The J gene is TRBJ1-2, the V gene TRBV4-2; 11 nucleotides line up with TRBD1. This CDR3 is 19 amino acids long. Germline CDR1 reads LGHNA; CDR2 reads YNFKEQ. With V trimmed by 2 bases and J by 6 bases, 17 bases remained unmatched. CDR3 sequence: CASSQQSGATGTGGDGYTF. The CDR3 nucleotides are TGTGCCAGCAGCCAACAATCTGGGGCTACCGGGACAGGGGGTGATGGCTACACCTTC.

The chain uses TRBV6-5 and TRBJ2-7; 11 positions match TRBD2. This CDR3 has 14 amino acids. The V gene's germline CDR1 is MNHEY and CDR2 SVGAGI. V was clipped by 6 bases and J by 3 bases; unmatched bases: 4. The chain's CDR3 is CASSQLAGDYEQYF. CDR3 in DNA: TGTGCCAGCAGCCAACTAGCGGGGGACTACGAGCAGTACTTC.